These T cell receptor beta chains were read from a single sample in a study of shared clonotypes between healthy human individuals. Libraries were prepared by immunoSEQ multiplex PCR; TCRdb keeps only in-frame clonotypes and omits some of them. The sample contains some 2.4 million clones, 93% of which appear only once. Sample: naive CD4+ T cells from PBMCs. All receptors come from a man aged 18-30 years in good health. Some clones in this sample may be carry-over from other donors' samples. CDR3s include the opening cysteine and the closing phenylalanine or tryptophan. The order of the fields is clone size, CDR3 length, J gene, V gene, D gene, CDR3 protein, CDR3 DNA. A D gene is named only where the DNA matches it firmly. Size tells how often a clone was seen (once, few, many) or the class of an expanded clone, and some rows leave it out.

>-|13|TRBJ1-1|TRBV5-4|-
CASSLQGFGEAFF
TGTGCCAGCAGCTTGCAGGGGTTCGGTGAAGCTTTCTTT
>-|13|TRBJ1-2|TRBV30|-
CAWSVHRAYGYTF
TGTGCCTGGAGTGTACACAGGGCCTATGGCTACACCTTC
>-|15|TRBJ1-4|TRBV19|TRBD1
CASRGRGLTNEKLFF
TGTGCCAGCCGAGGGAGGGGGCTAACTAATGAAAAACTGTTTTTT
>-|18|TRBJ2-6|TRBV5-1|-
CASSSLPSASSGANVLTF
TGCGCCAGCAGCTCCCTTCCTAGCGCATCCTCTGGGGCCAACGTCCTGACTTTC
>-|14|TRBJ2-7|TRBV13|TRBD1
CASSRGQGAYEQYF
TGTGCCAGCAGCAGAGGACAGGGGGCTTACGAGCAGTACTTC
>-|16|TRBJ2-1|TRBV27|-
CASSGPGSRPNNEQFF
TGTGCCAGCAGTGGCCCCGGCTCCAGGCCTAACAATGAGCAGTTCTTC
>-|16|TRBJ2-1|TRBV7-9|TRBD1
CASSFRGTGGLNEQFF
TGTGCCAGCAGCTTCCGAGGGACAGGGGGCTTGAATGAGCAGTTCTTC
>once|15|TRBJ2-7|TRBV19|-
CASSPQINLYHEQYF
TGTGCCAGTAGTCCCCAGATTAACTTATACCACGAGCAGTACTTC
>-|14|TRBJ2-1|TRBV19|-
CASSISGSYNEQFF
TGTGCCAGTAGTATCTCGGGGTCCTACAATGAGCAGTTCTTC
>-|13|TRBJ1-1|TRBV29-1|-
CSVGGPGNTEAFF
TGCAGCGTGGGGGGCCCGGGGAACACTGAAGCTTTCTTT
>-|14|TRBJ2-2|TRBV28|TRBD1
CASSPGQGHGELFF
TGTGCCAGCAGTCCGGGACAGGGTCACGGGGAGCTGTTTTTT
>-|14|TRBJ2-3|TRBV4-1|TRBD2
CASSQEGLADTQYF
TGCGCCAGCAGCCAAGAGGGACTAGCGGATACGCAGTATTTT
>-|14|TRBJ2-7|TRBV25-1|TRBD2
CASSGTSATYEQYF
TGTGCCAGCAGCGGGACTAGCGCAACCTACGAGCAGTACTTC
>-|15|TRBJ2-7|TRBV19|TRBD2
CASRVLAGGSYEQYF
TGTGCCAGTAGGGTACTAGCGGGAGGATCCTACGAGCAGTACTTC
>-|16|TRBJ2-3|TRBV6-1|-
CASSESLGAYADTQYF
TGTGCCAGCAGTGAAAGTCTCGGGGCCTACGCAGATACGCAGTATTTT
>-|14|TRBJ2-5|TRBV28|-
CASSSHKHQETQYF
TGTGCCAGCAGTTCCCATAAACACCAAGAGACCCAGTACTTC
>-|12|TRBJ2-7|TRBV7-8|-
CASSFSAYEQYF
TGTGCCAGCAGCTTTTCGGCCTACGAGCAGTACTTC
>-|14|TRBJ2-2|TRBV7-9|-
CASSPFLNTGELFF
TGTGCCAGCAGCCCCTTCCTCAACACCGGGGAGCTGTTTTTT
>-|17|TRBJ2-2|TRBV7-8|TRBD2
CASSRIRLAANTGELFF
TGTGCCAGCAGCCGAATACGACTAGCGGCGAACACCGGGGAGCTGTTTTTT
>-|14|TRBJ1-1|TRBV30|TRBD1
CAWRLTGGGTEAFF
TGTGCCTGGAGGTTGACAGGGGGCGGAACTGAAGCTTTCTTT
>-|15|TRBJ2-1|TRBV9|-
CASSVGKGSYNEQFF
TGTGCCAGCAGCGTAGGCAAGGGCTCCTACAATGAGCAGTTCTTC
>-|16|TRBJ2-1|TRBV5-1|TRBD1
CASSSSGTGWYNEQFF
TGCGCCAGCAGCTCTTCCGGGACAGGGTGGTACAATGAGCAGTTCTTC
>-|17|TRBJ2-1|TRBV11-1|-
CASSLALRGGSYNEQFF
TGTGCCAGCAGCTTAGCGCTCCGCGGAGGATCCTACAATGAGCAGTTCTTC
>-|16|TRBJ2-4|TRBV5-4|-
CASSSGPGPDGNIQYF
TGTGCCAGCAGCTCAGGACCGGGACCTGACGGTAACATTCAGTACTTC
>-|15|TRBJ1-2|TRBV6-6|TRBD1
CASSYASGTGLGYTF
TGTGCCAGCAGTTACGCCTCCGGGACAGGGTTAGGCTACACCTTC
>-|17|TRBJ1-5|TRBV15|-
CATSRKAGPGSNQPQHF
TGTGCCACCAGCAGAAAGGCGGGTCCGGGGAGCAATCAGCCCCAGCATTTT
>-|15|TRBJ2-7|TRBV28|TRBD2
CASLTLAALSYEQYF
TGTGCCAGCCTGACACTAGCGGCCCTCTCCTACGAGCAGTACTTC
>few|11|TRBJ1-1|TRBV5-6|-
CASSRGTEAFF
TGTGCCAGCAGCAGGGGTACTGAAGCTTTCTTT
>-|15|TRBJ2-5|TRBV18|-
CASSPGGSERLAQYF
TGTGCCAGCTCACCAGGCGGGTCGGAACGCCTGGCCCAGTACTTC
>-|15|TRBJ1-2|TRBV7-8|TRBD1
CASSSSTGDPYGYTF
TGTGCCAGCAGCTCTTCGACAGGGGACCCGTATGGCTACACCTTC
>-|14|TRBJ2-4|TRBV15|-
CATSSARGVGLQYF
TGTGCCACCAGCAGCGCGCGCGGGGTCGGTCTTCAGTACTTC
>once|14|TRBJ2-3|TRBV11-2|-
CASSYNTGTDTQYF
TGTGCCAGCAGCTATAATACAGGGACCGATACGCAGTATTTT
>-|14|TRBJ2-7|TRBV28|TRBD1
CASSPGQGLGEQYF
TGTGCCAGCAGTCCCGGACAGGGATTGGGGGAGCAGTACTTC
>-|14|TRBJ1-2|TRBV14|-
CASSPQGWHYGYTF
TGTGCCAGCAGCCCACAGGGATGGCACTATGGCTACACCTTC
>-|14|TRBJ1-2|TRBV19|-
CASSTGPGLVGYTF
TGTGCCAGTAGCACGGGACCGGGATTGGTTGGCTACACCTTC
>-|15|TRBJ2-3|TRBV28|-
CASSLAGDSTDTQYF
TGTGCCAGCAGTTTAGCCGGGGATAGCACAGATACGCAGTATTTT
>-|16|TRBJ2-2|TRBV28|TRBD2
CASSGPGRGGTGELFF
TGTGCCAGCAGCGGTCCGGGACGGGGGGGAACCGGGGAGCTGTTTTTT
>-|16|TRBJ2-3|TRBV9|-
CASSVASGTGPDTQYF
TGTGCCAGCAGCGTAGCAAGCGGAACGGGACCAGATACGCAGTATTTT
>-|16|TRBJ1-2|TRBV27|-
CASSDGQTKANYGYTF
TGTGCCAGCAGTGATGGACAGACCAAAGCTAACTATGGCTACACCTTC
>-|17|TRBJ1-1|TRBV5-1|-
CASSLEVVGTWATEAFF
TGCGCCAGCAGCTTGGAAGTGGTTGGCACCTGGGCCACTGAAGCTTTCTTT
>once|15|TRBJ1-1|TRBV27|-
CASSFLWGADTEAFF
TGTGCCAGCAGTTTCTTATGGGGGGCAGACACTGAAGCTTTCTTT
>-|16|TRBJ1-3|TRBV7-8|-
CASSPSGAHSGNTIYF
TGTGCCAGCAGCCCCTCAGGGGCCCACTCTGGAAACACCATATATTTT
>once|10|TRBJ2-7|TRBV29-1|-
CSAGDAEQYF
TGCAGCGCGGGGGACGCGGAGCAGTACTTC